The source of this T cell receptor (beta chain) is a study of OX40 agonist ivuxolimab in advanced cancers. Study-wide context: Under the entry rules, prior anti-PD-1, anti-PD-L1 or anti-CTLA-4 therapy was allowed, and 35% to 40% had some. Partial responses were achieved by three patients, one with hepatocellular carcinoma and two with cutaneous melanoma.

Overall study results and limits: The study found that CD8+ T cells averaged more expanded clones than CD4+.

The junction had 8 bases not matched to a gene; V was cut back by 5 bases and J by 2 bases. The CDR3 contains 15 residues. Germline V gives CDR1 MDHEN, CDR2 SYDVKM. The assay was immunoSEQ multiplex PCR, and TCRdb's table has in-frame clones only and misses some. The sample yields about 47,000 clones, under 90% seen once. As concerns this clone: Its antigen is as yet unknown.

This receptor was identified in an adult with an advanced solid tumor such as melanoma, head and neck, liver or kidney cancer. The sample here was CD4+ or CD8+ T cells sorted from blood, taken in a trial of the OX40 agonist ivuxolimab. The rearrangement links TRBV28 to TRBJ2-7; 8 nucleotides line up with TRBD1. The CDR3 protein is CASSIFGQGTYEQYF. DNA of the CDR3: TGTGCCAGCAGTATCTTCGGACAGGGTACCTACGAGCAGTACTTC.